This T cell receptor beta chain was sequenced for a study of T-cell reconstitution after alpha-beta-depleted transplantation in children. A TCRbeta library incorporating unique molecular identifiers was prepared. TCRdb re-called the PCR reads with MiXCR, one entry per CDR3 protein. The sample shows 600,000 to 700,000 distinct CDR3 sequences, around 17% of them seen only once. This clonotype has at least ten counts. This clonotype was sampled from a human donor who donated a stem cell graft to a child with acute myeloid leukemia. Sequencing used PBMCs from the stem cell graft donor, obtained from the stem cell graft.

In DNA, the CDR3 is TGTGCCAGCAGTTACGGGTCTGACGCTAACTATGGCTACACCTTC. Its translation: CASSYGSDANYGYTF. J is TRBJ1-2 and V is TRBV6-5; unclear D gene. This CDR3 comprises 15 residues. Germline V gene data show CDR1 as MNHEY and CDR2 as SVGAGI. V lost 2 bases and J lost 0, with 10 bases in between.